This record looks at one TCR beta chain sequence and its context. The antigen is undetermined. The sample belongs to a study of T cell clonotyping in hematopoietic cell transplantation. Sequencing was performed with immunoSEQ multiplex PCR; in TCRdb, only in-frame clones are kept and a portion is missing. The repertoire holds about 7,200 clones, with about 89% as singletons. CDR1 and CDR2 from the germline V gene are MNHEY and SVGAGI. V dropped 5 bases and J dropped 4; count of bases not matched to a gene: 5. The CDR3 sequence is 14 residues long. Points from the study as a whole: Few recipient clonotypes overlapped donors; over 95% were de novo at given depth. Without cell sorting, CD4 versus CD8 contributions remain unresolved.

The clonotype originates from a female patient aged 50 to 60 who had an allogeneic stem cell transplant from an unrelated donor, so the T cells may come from the graft donor. Some clones in this sample may be carry-over from other donors' samples. This sequence joins TRBV6-5 and TRBJ1-5; 7 bases map to TRBD1. This sample comprised PBMCs, obtained 30 days after allogeneic stem cell transplant. The chain's CDR3 is CASSPGGRNQPQHF. The CDR3 DNA sequence: TGTGCCAGCAGTCCAGGGGGGAGGAATCAGCCCCAGCATTTT.